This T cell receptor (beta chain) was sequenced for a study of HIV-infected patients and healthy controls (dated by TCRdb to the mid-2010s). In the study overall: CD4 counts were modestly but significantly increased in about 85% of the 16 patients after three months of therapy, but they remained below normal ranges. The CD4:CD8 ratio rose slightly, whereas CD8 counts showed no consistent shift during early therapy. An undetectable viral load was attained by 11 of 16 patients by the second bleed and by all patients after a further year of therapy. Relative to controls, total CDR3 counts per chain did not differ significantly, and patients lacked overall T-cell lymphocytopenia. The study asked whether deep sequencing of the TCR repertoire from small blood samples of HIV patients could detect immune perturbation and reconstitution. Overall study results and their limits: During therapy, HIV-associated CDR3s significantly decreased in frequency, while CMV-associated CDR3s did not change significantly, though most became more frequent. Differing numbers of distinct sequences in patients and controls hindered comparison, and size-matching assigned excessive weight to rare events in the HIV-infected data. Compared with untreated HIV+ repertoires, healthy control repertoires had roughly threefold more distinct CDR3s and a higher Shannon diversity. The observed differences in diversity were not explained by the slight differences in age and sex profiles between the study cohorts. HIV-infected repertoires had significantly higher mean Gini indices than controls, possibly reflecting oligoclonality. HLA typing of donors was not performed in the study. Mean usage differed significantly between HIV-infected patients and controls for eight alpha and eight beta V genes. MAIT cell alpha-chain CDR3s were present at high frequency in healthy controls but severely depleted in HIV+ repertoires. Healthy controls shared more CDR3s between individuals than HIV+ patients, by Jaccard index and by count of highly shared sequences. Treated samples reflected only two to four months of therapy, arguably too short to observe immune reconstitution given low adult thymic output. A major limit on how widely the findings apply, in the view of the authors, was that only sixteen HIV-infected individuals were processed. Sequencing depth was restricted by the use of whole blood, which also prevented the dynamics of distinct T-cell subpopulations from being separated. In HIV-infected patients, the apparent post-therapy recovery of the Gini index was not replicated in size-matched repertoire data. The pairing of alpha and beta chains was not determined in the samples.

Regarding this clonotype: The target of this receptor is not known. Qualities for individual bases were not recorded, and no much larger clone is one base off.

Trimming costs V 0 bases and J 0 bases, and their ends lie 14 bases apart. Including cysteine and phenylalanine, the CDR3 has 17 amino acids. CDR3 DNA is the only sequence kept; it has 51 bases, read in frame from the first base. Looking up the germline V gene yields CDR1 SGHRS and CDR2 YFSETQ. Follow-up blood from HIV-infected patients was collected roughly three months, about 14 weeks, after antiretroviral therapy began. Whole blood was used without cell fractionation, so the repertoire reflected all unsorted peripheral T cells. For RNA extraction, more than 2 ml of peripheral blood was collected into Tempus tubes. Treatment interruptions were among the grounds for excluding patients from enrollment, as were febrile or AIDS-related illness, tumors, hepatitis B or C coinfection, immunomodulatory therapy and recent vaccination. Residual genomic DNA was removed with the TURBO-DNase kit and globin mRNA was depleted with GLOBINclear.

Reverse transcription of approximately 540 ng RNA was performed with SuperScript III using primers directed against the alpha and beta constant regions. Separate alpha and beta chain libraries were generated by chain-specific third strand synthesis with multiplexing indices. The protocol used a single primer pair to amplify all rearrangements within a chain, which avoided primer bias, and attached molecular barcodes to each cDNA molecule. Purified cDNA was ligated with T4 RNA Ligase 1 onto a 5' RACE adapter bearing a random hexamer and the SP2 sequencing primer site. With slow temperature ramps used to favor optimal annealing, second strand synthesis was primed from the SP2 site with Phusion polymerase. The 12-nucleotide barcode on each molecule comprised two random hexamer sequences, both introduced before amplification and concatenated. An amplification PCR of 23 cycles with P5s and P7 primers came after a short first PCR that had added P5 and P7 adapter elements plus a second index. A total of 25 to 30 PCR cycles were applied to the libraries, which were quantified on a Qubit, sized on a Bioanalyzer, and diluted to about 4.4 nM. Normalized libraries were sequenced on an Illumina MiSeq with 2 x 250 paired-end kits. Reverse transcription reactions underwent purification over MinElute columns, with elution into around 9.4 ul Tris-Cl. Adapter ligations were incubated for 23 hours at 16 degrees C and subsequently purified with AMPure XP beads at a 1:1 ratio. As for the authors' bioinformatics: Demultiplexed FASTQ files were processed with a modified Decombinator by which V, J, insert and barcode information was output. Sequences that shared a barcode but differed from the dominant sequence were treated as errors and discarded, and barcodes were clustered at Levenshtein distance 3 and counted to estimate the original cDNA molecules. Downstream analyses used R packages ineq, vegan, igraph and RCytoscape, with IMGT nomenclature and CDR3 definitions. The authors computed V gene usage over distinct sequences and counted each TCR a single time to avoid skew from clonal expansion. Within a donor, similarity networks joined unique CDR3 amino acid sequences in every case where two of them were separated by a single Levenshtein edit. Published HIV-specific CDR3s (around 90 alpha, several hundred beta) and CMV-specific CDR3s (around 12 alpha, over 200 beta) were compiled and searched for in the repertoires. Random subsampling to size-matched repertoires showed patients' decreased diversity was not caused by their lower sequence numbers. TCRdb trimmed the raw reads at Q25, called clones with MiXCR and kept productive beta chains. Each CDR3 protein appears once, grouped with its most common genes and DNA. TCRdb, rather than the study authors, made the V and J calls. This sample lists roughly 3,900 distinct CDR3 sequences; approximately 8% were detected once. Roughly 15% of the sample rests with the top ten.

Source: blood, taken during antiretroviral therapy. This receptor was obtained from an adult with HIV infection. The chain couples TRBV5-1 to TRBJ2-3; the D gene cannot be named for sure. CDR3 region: CASSLAAASSSTDTQYF. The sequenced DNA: TGCGCCAGCAGCTTGGCCGCGGCCTCTTCCAGCACAGATACGCAGTATTTT.